This T cell receptor beta chain was captured in a study of T cells in tuberculosis. Only in-frame clones appear in the TCRdb table, and some are missing; sequencing was by immunoSEQ multiplex PCR. The sample lists about 49,000 clones, over 90% seen once, with 1.1% to 1.5% in the top ten. As for this clone: Its specificity is not known.

Germline CDR1 reads LNHDA; CDR2 reads SQIVND (reference sequence). Trimming cost V 3 bases and J 8 bases, with 13 bases left between them. The CDR3 is made up of 14 amino acids. Time point defined: new active TB diagnosis, blood taken before or within 7 days of starting treatment. Study results and caveats: Using the GMM-specific repertoire gave about 84% accuracy versus roughly 70% with motifs.

This sequence was found in an adult with tuberculosis. Sequencing was performed on PBMCs, taken at tuberculosis diagnosis. V and J are TRBV19 and TRBJ1-4; unclear D gene. The chain's CDR3 is CASSIYHRGEKLFF. The DNA for the CDR3 is TGTGCCAGTAGTATCTACCACCGCGGGGAAAAACTGTTTTTT.